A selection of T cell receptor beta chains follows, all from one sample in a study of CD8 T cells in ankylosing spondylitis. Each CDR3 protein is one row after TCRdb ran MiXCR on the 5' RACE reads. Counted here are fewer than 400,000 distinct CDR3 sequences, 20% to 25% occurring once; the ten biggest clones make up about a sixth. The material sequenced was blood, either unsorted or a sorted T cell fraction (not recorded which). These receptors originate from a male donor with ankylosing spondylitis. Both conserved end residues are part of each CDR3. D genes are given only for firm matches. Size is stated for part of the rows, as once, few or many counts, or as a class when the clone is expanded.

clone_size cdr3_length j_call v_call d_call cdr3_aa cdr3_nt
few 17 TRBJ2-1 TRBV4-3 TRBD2 CASSQESRAGDYNEQFF TGCGCCAGCAGCCAAGAATCGCGAGCGGGGGATTACAATGAGCAGTTCTTC
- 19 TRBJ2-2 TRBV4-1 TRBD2 CASSQDKTSGGRGTGELFF TGCGCCAGCAGCCAAGATAAGACTAGCGGGGGAAGGGGCACCGGGGAGCTGTTTTTT
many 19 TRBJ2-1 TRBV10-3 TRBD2 CAIRPGTSGRTGTYNEQFF TGTGCCATCAGACCCGGGACTAGCGGGAGAACAGGTACCTACAATGAGCAGTTCTTC
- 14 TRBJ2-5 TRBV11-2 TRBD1 CASSNINRGQTQYF TGTGCCAGCAGCAACATCAACAGGGGACAGACCCAGTACTTC
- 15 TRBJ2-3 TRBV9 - CASSVDGRPTDTQYF TGTGCCAGCAGCGTAGACGGAAGGCCCACAGATACGCAGTATTTT
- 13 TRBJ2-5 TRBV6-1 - CASTRGSEETQYF TGTGCCAGCACTCGCGGATCCGAAGAGACCCAGTACTTC
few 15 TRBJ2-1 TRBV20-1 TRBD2 CSAASGTSGVNEQFF TGCAGTGCCGCTAGCGGGACTAGCGGGGTCAATGAGCAGTTCTTC
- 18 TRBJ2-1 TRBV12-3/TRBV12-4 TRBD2 CASSKTGLAGASYNEQFF TGTGCCAGCAGTAAGACGGGGCTAGCGGGAGCCTCCTACAATGAGCAGTTCTTC
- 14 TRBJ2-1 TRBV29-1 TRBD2 CSAGTSGTPREQFF TGCAGCGCGGGAACTAGCGGGACCCCACGGGAGCAGTTCTTC
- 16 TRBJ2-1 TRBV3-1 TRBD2 CASSQYSASGADEQFF TGTGCCAGCAGCCAATATAGCGCTAGCGGAGCTGATGAGCAGTTCTTC
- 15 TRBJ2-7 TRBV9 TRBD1 CASSVSQGLSYEQYF TGTGCCAGCAGCGTTTCACAGGGGCTCTCCTACGAGCAGTACTTC
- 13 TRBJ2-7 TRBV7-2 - CASSLSGGYEQYF TGTGCCAGCAGCTTATCCGGGGGTTACGAGCAGTACTTC
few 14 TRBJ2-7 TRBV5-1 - CASRLGGGENEQYF TGCGCCAGCCGCCTCGGAGGGGGCGAAAACGAGCAGTACTTC
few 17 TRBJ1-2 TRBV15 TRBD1 CATSRGGTGFSSYGYTF TGTGCCACCAGCAGAGGAGGGACAGGGTTCTCTTCCTATGGCTACACCTTC
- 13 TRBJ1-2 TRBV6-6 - CASSPTGGTGYTF TGTGCCAGCAGCCCTACGGGGGGAACCGGCTACACCTTC
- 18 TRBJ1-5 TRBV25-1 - CASSGGQVGINNNQPQHF TGTGCCAGCAGTGGGGGGCAGGTAGGAATCAATAACAATCAGCCCCAGCATTTT
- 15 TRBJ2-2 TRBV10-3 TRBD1 CAIRPRQGSTGELFF TGTGCCATCAGACCGCGACAGGGAAGCACCGGGGAGCTGTTTTTT
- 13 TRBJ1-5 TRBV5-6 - CASSLSVGAPQHF TGTGCCAGCAGCTTGTCCGTTGGTGCGCCCCAGCATTTT
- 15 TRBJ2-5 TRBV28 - CASSRSDRDQETQYF TGTGCCAGCAGCCGATCCGACAGAGACCAAGAGACCCAGTACTTC
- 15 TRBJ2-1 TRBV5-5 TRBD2 CASSLVQRELWGQFF TGTGCCAGCAGCTTGGTGCAGCGGGAGCTTTGGGGGCAGTTCTTC
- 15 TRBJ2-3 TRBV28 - CASSERSGGGDTQYF TGTGCCAGCAGCGAACGGAGCGGTGGAGGAGATACGCAGTATTTT
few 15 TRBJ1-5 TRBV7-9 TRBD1 CASSSSWDRNQPQHF TGTGCCAGCAGCTCTTCCTGGGACAGGAATCAGCCCCAGCATTTT
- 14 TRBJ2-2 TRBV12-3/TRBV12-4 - CASSFRPDTGELFF TGTGCCAGCAGTTTCCGACCAGACACCGGGGAGCTGTTTTTT
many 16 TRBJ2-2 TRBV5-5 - CASSLDARANTGELFF TGTGCCAGCAGCTTGGATGCCAGGGCCAACACCGGGGAGCTGTTTTTT
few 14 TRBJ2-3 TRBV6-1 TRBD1 CASTRQGNTDTQYF TGTGCCAGCACCAGACAGGGGAACACAGATACGCAGTATTTT
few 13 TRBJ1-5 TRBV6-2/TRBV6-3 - CASRYRVGQPQHF TGTGCCAGCAGATACAGGGTGGGTCAGCCCCAGCATTTT
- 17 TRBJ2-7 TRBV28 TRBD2 CASINPGLAGSSYEQYF TGTGCCAGCATAAACCCGGGACTAGCGGGCTCCTCCTACGAGCAGTACTTC
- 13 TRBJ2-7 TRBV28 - CASSSPTSYEQYF TGTGCCAGCAGCTCCCCTACGTCCTACGAGCAGTACTTC
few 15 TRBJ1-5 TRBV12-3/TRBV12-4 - CASSPEVIGNQPQHF TGTGCCAGCAGCCCGGAAGTTATCGGGAATCAGCCCCAGCATTTT
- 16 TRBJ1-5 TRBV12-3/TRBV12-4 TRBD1 CASSFTGAGYNQPQHF TGTGCCAGCAGTTTTACAGGGGCCGGGTACAATCAGCCCCAGCATTTT
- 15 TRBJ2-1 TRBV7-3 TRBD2 CASSFTSGPANEQFF TGTGCCAGCAGCTTCACTAGCGGCCCTGCCAATGAGCAGTTCTTC
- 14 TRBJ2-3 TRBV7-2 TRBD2 CASTRGDSTDTQYF TGTGCCAGCACCCGGGGGGATAGCACAGATACGCAGTATTTT
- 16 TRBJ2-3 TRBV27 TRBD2 CASRRTSGVVADTQYF TGTGCCAGCAGGCGAACTAGCGGAGTCGTGGCAGATACGCAGTATTTT
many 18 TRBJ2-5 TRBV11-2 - CASSLSLQGGYAQETQYF TGTGCCAGCAGCTTGAGTTTACAGGGCGGATATGCCCAAGAGACCCAGTACTTC
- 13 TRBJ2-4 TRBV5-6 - CASSLTRVDIQYF TGTGCCAGCAGTCTTACTAGAGTCGACATTCAGTACTTC
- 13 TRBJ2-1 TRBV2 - CASSPGSHNEQFF TGTGCCAGCAGCCCGGGCTCCCACAATGAGCAGTTCTTC
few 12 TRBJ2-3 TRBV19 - CASSIVPDTQYF TGTGCCAGTAGTATAGTCCCAGATACGCAGTATTTT
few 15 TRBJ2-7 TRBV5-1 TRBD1 CASSLGQGVTYEQYF TGCGCCAGCAGCTTGGGGCAGGGGGTGACCTACGAGCAGTACTTC
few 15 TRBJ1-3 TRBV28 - CASRMTPTSGNTIYF TGTGCCAGCAGGATGACACCGACCTCTGGAAACACCATATATTTT
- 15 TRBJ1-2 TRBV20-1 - CSARDGGASNYGYTF TGCAGTGCTAGAGATGGTGGGGCTTCTAACTATGGCTACACCTTC
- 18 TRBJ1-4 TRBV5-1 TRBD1 CASSASQGAIATNEKLFF TGCGCCAGCAGCGCCTCTCAGGGGGCGATTGCAACTAATGAAAAACTGTTTTTT
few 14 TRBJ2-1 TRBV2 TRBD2 CASSVGTSGRHGFF TGTGCCAGCAGTGTCGGGACTAGCGGGAGACATGGGTTCTTC
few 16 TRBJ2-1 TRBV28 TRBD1 CASSSSTGANLREQFF TGTGCCAGCAGTTCCTCGACAGGGGCAAACCTCAGGGAGCAGTTCTTC
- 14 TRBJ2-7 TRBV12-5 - CASVLEQSSYEQYF TGTGCTAGTGTCCTAGAACAGTCCTCCTACGAGCAGTACTTC
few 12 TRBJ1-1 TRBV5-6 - CASSLGRGATFF TGTGCCAGCAGCTTGGGGAGAGGTGCGACTTTCTTT
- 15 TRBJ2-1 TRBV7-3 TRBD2 CASSPSGLAVNEQFF TGTGCCAGCAGCCCTAGTGGGCTAGCGGTCAATGAGCAGTTCTTC
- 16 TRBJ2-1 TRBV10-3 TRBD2 CAISGQVAGEGNEQFF TGTGCCATCAGTGGACAGGTAGCGGGAGAGGGCAATGAGCAGTTCTTC